These 31 T cell receptor beta chains originate from one sample sequenced in a study of blood T cell repertoires in COVID-19. Repertoires were generated with immunoSEQ multiplex PCR, while TCRdb's copy carries only in-frame clones and drops some. Of about 280,000 clones in the sample, roughly 89% are singletons; the top ten hold approximately 1.5%. The sample was PBMCs or T cells enriched from blood (not recorded which). The source is a woman aged 18-29 years with acute COVID-19.

This chain uses TRBV6-1 with TRBJ1-4; D unresolved. Germline V gene data show CDR1 as MNHNS and CDR2 as SASEGT. This CDR3 is built from 16 residues. V was shortened by 3 bases and J by 8 bases, with 19 bases between the two germline ends. CDR3 region: CASSDDTRRPSEKLFF. The CDR3 DNA sequence: TGTGCCAGCAGTGACGATACACGGAGGCCGTCGGAAAAACTGTTTTTT.

This chain connects TRBV28 to TRBJ1-5; possibly TRBD1 for D (6 bases). V was trimmed by 2 bases and J by 2 bases, leaving 10 bases between them. The CDR3 consists of 15 residues. CDR1 MDHEN and CDR2 SYDVKM come from the germline V gene. The CDR3 nucleotides are TGTGCCAGCAGTTTAGCGGGGGCACGCAATCAGCCCCAGCATTTT. Protein product: CASSLAGARNQPQHF.

The table lists this clone with a count of one. The chain combines TRBV4-1 with TRBJ2-7, with 8 positions matching TRBD1. The CDR3 has 17 amino acids. Germline V gene lookup returns CDR1 MGHRA and CDR2 YSYEKL. V lost 2 bases, J lost 2 bases, and 11 bases stayed unmatched. Here the CDR3 DNA reads TGCGCCAGCAGCCAACTAGTCCAGGGGGCGGGAACCTACGAGCAGTACTTC. It yields the protein CASSQLVQGAGTYEQYF.

This clone was observed once. V gene TRBV7-2 combines with J gene TRBJ1-1; D remains unclear. This CDR3 comprises 11 residues. Between the trimmed V and J ends, which lost 7 bases and 3 bases, there was a span of 6 bases. CDR1 is SGHTA and CDR2 is FQGNSA in the germline V gene. DNA of the CDR3: TGTGCCAGCAAACTGGACACTGAAGCTTTCTTT. Translation gives CASKLDTEAFF.

This sequence joins TRBV7-2 and TRBJ2-7; tentatively, D is TRBD1 (7 bases). Germline V gene sequence: CDR1 SGHTA, CDR2 FQGNSA. The CDR3 runs to 14 residues. V was trimmed by 8 bases and J by 3 bases, leaving 17 bases between them. The CDR3 nucleotides are TGTGCCAGCGCGCCGGGGGCAGGGGGCTACGAGCAGTACTTC. Translation gives CASAPGAGGYEQYF.

J is TRBJ2-7 and V is TRBV12-3 or TRBV12-4; TRBD1 might be the D (7 bases). The CDR3 loop spans 13 amino acids. The germline V and J ends were trimmed by 5 bases and 4 bases, with 12 bases remaining between them. CDR3 region: CASSHRGGYEQYF. The CDR3 nucleotides are TGTGCCAGCAGTCACAGGGGAGGATACGAGCAGTACTTC.

V gene TRBV25-1 combines with J gene TRBJ2-5; 7 positions agree with TRBD2. The CDR3 consists of 14 residues. With 5 bases clipped from V and 1 base from J, the junction kept 4 bases outside the gene matches. CDR1 is MGHDK and CDR2 is SYGVNS in the germline V gene. The CDR3 spells CASSYGGGQETQYF. The CDR3 DNA reads as TGTGCCAGCAGTTATGGGGGGGGCCAAGAGACCCAGTACTTC.

The chain is built from TRBV19 and TRBJ2-1; the match to TRBD2 covers 8 bases. Germline V lookup: CDR1 LNHDA, CDR2 SQIVND (reference sequence). The CDR3 is 17 residues long. Trimming at V came to 0 bases and at J to 8 bases, leaving 12 bases not matched to a gene. The CDR3 is CASSIDLAGGAGYEQFF. Written as DNA, the CDR3 is TGTGCCAGTAGTATAGATCTTGCCGGGGGGGCCGGGTATGAGCAGTTCTTC.

The V and J genes are TRBV5-1 and TRBJ2-1; the match to TRBD2 covers 7 bases. The CDR3 loop spans 16 amino acids. J lost 6 bases, V lost 0 bases, and 9 bases had no gene match. The germline V gene has CDR1 SGHRS and CDR2 YFSETQ. The CDR3 nucleotides read TGCGCCAGCAGCTTGGCCGGGCTAGCGGTAATCAATGAGCAGTTCTTC. This encodes CASSLAGLAVINEQFF.

This clone came up a few times. V gene TRBV2 combines with J gene TRBJ2-7, with D tentatively TRBD1 (6 bases). The CDR3 loop spans 13 amino acids. CDR1 is SNHLY and CDR2 is FYNNEI in the germline V gene. The germline V and J ends were trimmed by 4 bases and 3 bases, with 10 bases remaining between them. For the CDR3, the DNA is TGTGCCAGCAGTGCACAGGGATTCTACGAGCAGTACTTC. Protein sequence: CASSAQGFYEQYF.

As regards this clone: The identical CDR3 is also encoded by other nucleotide sequences in the sample. The chain employs TRBV18 and TRBJ1-4, with D maybe TRBD1 (5 bases). The length of the CDR3 is 14 residues. Germline loops: CDR1 KGHSH, CDR2 LQKENI. V lost 6 bases and J 0 bases, leaving 8 bases between the germline ends. CDR3 bases: TGTGCCAGCTCCCCAGGGCCAACTAATGAAAAACTGTTTTTT. As protein: CASSPGPTNEKLFF.

The V gene is TRBV5-1, the J gene TRBJ2-3, with 9 bases aligning to TRBD1. The CDR3 covers 16 residues. Germline V gene lookup returns CDR1 SGHRS and CDR2 YFSETQ. V trimming: 6 bases; J trimming: 5 bases; junction bases outside the gene matches: 13. CDR3 residues: CASKEQPGQGLDTQYF. CDR3 coding DNA: TGCGCCAGCAAGGAGCAGCCGGGACAGGGCTTAGATACGCAGTATTTT.

The table lists this clone with a count of one. The rearrangement links TRBV10-3 to TRBJ1-2, with 7 bases matching TRBD1. The CDR3 contains 13 residues. Losses at the gene ends were 5 bases for V and 5 bases for J; bases not matched to a gene: 5. Germline V lookup: CDR1 ENHRY, CDR2 SYGVKD. CDR3 DNA sequence: TGTGCCATCAGTAGGGACAGTCTTTATGGCTACACCTTC. Its translation: CAISRDSLYGYTF.

A single count supports this clone. The CDR3 spells CATQSRDRGSTGELFF. DNA for the CDR3: TGTGCCACCCAGTCCCGGGACAGGGGGAGCACCGGGGAGCTGTTTTTT. This sequence joins TRBV24-1 and TRBJ2-2; 11 bases map to TRBD1. Trimming removed 9 bases from V and 4 bases from J; junction bases left unmatched: 9. The germline CDR1 and CDR2 sequences are KGHDR and SFDVKD. CDR3 size: 16 residues.

The chain joins TRBV7-7 to TRBJ2-2; D is ambiguous. The CDR3 loop spans 13 amino acids. V gave up 5 bases and J gave up 5 bases, with 9 bases separating them. In germline, CDR1 is SSHAT, CDR2 FNYEAQ (reference sequence). CDR3 loop: CASSQTRTGELFF. As DNA, the CDR3 is TGTGCCAGCAGCCAAACAAGAACCGGGGAGCTGTTTTTT.

The CDR3 here is CASRKGLADNNEQFF. CDR3 nucleotide sequence: TGTGCCAGCAGGAAGGGACTAGCGGATAACAATGAGCAGTTCTTC. This chain connects TRBV2 to TRBJ2-1; 11 bases map to TRBD2. There are 15 residues in the CDR3. Germline V lookup: CDR1 SNHLY, CDR2 FYNNEI. The V gene end was trimmed by 6 bases and the J gene end by 5 bases; junction bases not matched to a gene: 6.

V and J are TRBV6-1 and TRBJ1-5; D not resolved. Looked up from germline, CDR1 is MNHNS and CDR2 is SASEGT. The CDR3 covers 16 residues. The V gene lost 2 bases and the J gene lost 0 bases, with 11 bases spanning the gap. The CDR3, as DNA: TGTGCCAGCAGTGAATTGGGCAGTTATAGCAATCAGCCCCAGCATTTT. This translates into CASSELGSYSNQPQHF.

The chain has TRBV7-9 and TRBJ2-2, with D hard to call. V was shortened by 2 bases and J by 1 base, with 2 bases between the two germline ends. The CDR3 has 13 amino acids. In germline, CDR1 is SEHNR, CDR2 FQNEAQ (reference sequence). The chain's CDR3 is CASSLLNTGELFF. CDR3 coding DNA: TGTGCCAGCAGCTTACTGAACACCGGGGAGCTGTTTTTT.

As for this clone: Relative to the germline gene, one junction end is altered; a read error may explain this. The chain recombines TRBV7-9 with TRBJ1-1, with D tentatively TRBD1 (6 bases). This CDR3 is built from 15 residues. Germline lookup yields CDR1 SEHNR and CDR2 FQNEAQ (reference sequence). The CDR3 reads CASSLGLTGNPEAFF. The CDR3 nucleotides read TGTGCCAGCAGCTTAGGATTAACAGGGAACCCTGAAGCTTTCTTT.

The V call is TRBV2, the J call TRBJ1-2; D call uncertain. The germline V gene has CDR1 SNHLY and CDR2 FYNNEI. With 2 bases removed from V and 0 bases from J, the gap between germline ends came to 10 bases. CDR3 size: 15 residues. The CDR3 DNA is TGTGCCAGCAGTGAACCCTACCTAGCTAACTATGGCTACACCTTC. Translation gives CASSEPYLANYGYTF.

The chain carries TRBV15 and TRBJ2-7; 8 bases are shared with TRBD2. The length of the CDR3 is 17 residues. Germline loops: CDR1 LNHNV, CDR2 YYDKDF (reference sequence). The ends lost 1 base at V and 2 bases at J; junction bases unmatched: 10. CDR3 sequence reads: CATSRVPFGTRTYEQYF. The CDR3 coding sequence is TGTGCCACCAGCAGAGTCCCCTTCGGGACTAGGACCTACGAGCAGTACTTC.

This clone has a single count. The chain couples TRBV3-1 (or the pseudogene TRBV3-2) to TRBJ1-2; D is possibly TRBD1 (5 bases). V dropped 1 base and J dropped 4 bases, with 10 bases sitting between them. The CDR3 sequence is 14 residues long. CDR1 LGHDT and CDR2 YNNKEL come from the germline V gene (reference sequence). The CDR3 reads CASSQGGVGYGYTF. DNA of the CDR3: TGTGCCAGCAGCCAAGGGGGGGTAGGCTATGGCTACACCTTC.

The chain employs TRBV2 and TRBJ2-2, with 7 bases that match TRBD2. The V gene end was trimmed by 6 bases and the J gene end by 2 bases; junction bases not matched to a gene: 9. Germline CDR1 reads SNHLY; CDR2 reads FYNNEI. There are 16 residues in the CDR3. The CDR3 DNA follows: TGTGCCAGCAGGGTTGGGACTATAACTAACACCGGGGAGCTGTTTTTT. Translation: CASRVGTITNTGELFF. Full variable domain (missing parts from reference TRBV2 and TRBJ2-2): EPEVTQTPSHQVTQMGQEVILRCVPISNHLYFYWYRQILGQKVEFLVSFYNNEISEKSEIFDDQFSVERPDGSNFTLKIRSTKLEDSAMYFCASRVGTITNTGELFFGEGSRLTVL.

The V gene is TRBV4-1, the J gene TRBJ2-7; perhaps TRBD2 as D (5 bases). Germline V gene sequence: CDR1 MGHRA, CDR2 YSYEKL. The CDR3 length is 15 residues. Trimming cost V 1 base and J 3 bases, with 13 bases left between them. The CDR3 spells CASSQGAGANYEQYF. For the CDR3, the DNA is TGCGCCAGCAGCCAAGGGGCGGGCGCCAACTACGAGCAGTACTTC.

This chain links TRBV6-2 or TRBV6-3 with TRBJ2-7; D unclear. Per germline, CDR1 MNHEY and CDR2 SVGEGT. Trimming removed 4 bases at V and 3 bases at J, with 10 bases between. This CDR3 is built from 13 residues. DNA for the CDR3: TGTGCCAGCAGTTCGTCACAGTACTACGAGCAGTACTTC. The encoded protein is CASSSSQYYEQYF.

This clone was detected a few times. The genes are TRBV27 and TRBJ1-5; D is possibly TRBD1 (5 bases). Per germline, CDR1 MNHEY and CDR2 SMNVEV (reference sequence). CDR3 size: 13 residues. V was clipped by 5 bases and J by 10 bases, with 15 bases between them. For the CDR3, the DNA is TGTGCCAGCAGTCGGGGGGACGCCAGCCCCCAGCATTTT. It is translated as CASSRGDASPQHF.

The chain has TRBV10-3 and TRBJ2-1, with 9 positions matching TRBD2. The CDR3 covers 14 residues. The V gene's germline CDR1 is ENHRY and CDR2 SYGVKD. The ends lost 4 bases at V and 5 bases at J; junction bases unmatched: 3. The CDR3 sequence: CAISGLAGNNEQFF. The CDR3 DNA reads as TGTGCCATCAGTGGGCTAGCGGGAAACAATGAGCAGTTCTTC.

The rearrangement uses TRBV5-1 and TRBJ2-2; 15 bases align to TRBD2. The germline gives CDR1 SGHRS, CDR2 YFSETQ. V dropped 4 bases and J dropped 6; count of bases not matched to a gene: 7. The CDR3 spans 17 residues. The CDR3 sequence is CASSPGLAGGVAGELFF. CDR3 nucleotide sequence: TGCGCCAGCAGCCCAGGACTAGCGGGAGGGGTGGCCGGGGAGCTGTTTTTT. Together with reference TRBV5-1 and TRBJ2-2, the CDR3 gives the full variable domain: KAGVTQTPRYLIKTRGQQVTLSCSPISGHRSVSWYQQTPGQGLQFLFEYFSETQRNKGNFPGRFSGRQFSNSRSEMNVSTLELGDSALYLCASSPGLAGGVAGELFFGEGSRLTVL.

The DNA for the CDR3 is TGTGCCAGCAGCTTAGGGGTGGGAGCAAACTTGAACACCGGGGAGCTGTTTTTT. Encoded protein: CASSLGVGANLNTGELFF. The chain uses TRBV7-2 and TRBJ2-2; the D gene is possibly TRBD2 (5 bases). Germline V gene lookup returns CDR1 SGHTA and CDR2 FQGNSA. This CDR3 is built from 18 residues. V shed 1 base and J shed 1 base, with 16 bases lying between them.

The rearrangement uses TRBV19 and TRBJ2-7; D perhaps matches TRBD2 (7 bases). Trimming pared 6 bases from V and 4 bases from J, leaving 19 bases between. Germline V gives CDR1 LNHDA, CDR2 SQIVND (reference sequence). The CDR3 is made up of 15 amino acids. CDR3 DNA: TGTGCCAGTAGCCCTCCGGGGGGCAGGGAGTACGAGCAGTACTTC. It translates to CASSPPGGREYEQYF. Full variable domain (remainder filled in from reference TRBV19 and TRBJ2-7): DGGITQSPKYLFRKEGQNVTLSCEQNLNHDAMYWYRQDPGQGLRLIYYSQIVNDFQKGDIAEGYSVSREKKESFPLTVTSAQKNPTAFYLCASSPPGGREYEQYFGPGTRLTVT.

The chain links TRBV28 to TRBJ2-7; TRBD1 matches 9 bases. The CDR3 extends over 15 amino acids. Germline V gene sequence: CDR1 MDHEN, CDR2 SYDVKM. V trimming: 5 bases; J trimming: 5 bases; junction bases outside the gene matches: 10. CDR3 residues: CASSPTGGQGDEQYF. DNA of the CDR3: TGTGCCAGCAGTCCAACCGGGGGACAGGGCGACGAGCAGTACTTC.